This T cell receptor beta chain was retrieved from a study of cytomegalovirus exposure and HLA in healthy donors. The ends were cut back, 10 bases at V and 0 bases at J, with 12 bases in the middle. Per the germline V gene, CDR1 is ENHRY and CDR2 is SYGVKD. The CDR3 sequence is 13 residues long. For this clone: Its antigen remains unidentified.

Findings and limits, study-wide: In a later analysis, common viral pathogens appeared linked to several of the most significant clusters. A later analysis reportedly identified an Asian-associated ancestry cluster as carrying fewer N-insertions than the approximately 640-donor mean.

The primer mix had 60 Vbeta and 13 Jbeta primers. Authors' methods: In a later analysis, 70 million to 80 million unique TCR beta chains included roughly 11 million shared by two or more donors. The method was immunoSEQ multiplex PCR; TCRdb's version includes in-frame clones alone and lacks a portion of them. The DNA was the basis for D and trimming; V, J and clone size are from that table. The sample has 150,000 to 200,000 clones; approximately 85% are singletons. V and J are TRBV10-3 and TRBJ2-5, with D tentatively TRBD1 (6 bases). Sequences were obtained from PBMCs. This TCR was sampled from a girl under 18 in good health and CMV-seropositive. CDR3 nucleotides: TGTGCCACAGGACAGCAGTACCAAGAGACCCAGTACTTC. Its translation: CATGQQYQETQYF.